This entry features one T cell receptor beta chain sequence. Its cognate antigen is unknown. This sample was taken from a study of siplizumab effects on memory and regulatory T cells. General observations from the study: Mappable CD4+ clones that were alloreactive averaged 68.8% Treg-derived with siplizumab versus approximately 29% in controls. Assignment of a naive or memory phenotype failed for roughly 75-95% of the proliferating CD4+ or CD8+ clones. Memory T cells appeared less diverse than naive cells, which seemed to contribute substantially to alloresponse. Suppressive activity of Tregs proliferating in siplizumab cultures remained unconfirmed.

Germline CDR1 and CDR2: MNHNY and SVGAGI (reference sequence). The length of the CDR3 is 14 residues. Deletions cut 5 bases from V and 7 bases from J, with 15 bases between. The assay was immunoSEQ multiplex PCR, and TCRdb's table has in-frame clones only and misses some. The sample contains about 120,000 clones, about 95% of which appear only once. The specimen was non-Treg CD4+ T cells sorted from blood. This sequence originates from a human donor in good health. This chain connects TRBV6-6 to TRBJ1-5, with D possibly TRBD1 on 5 matching bases. The CDR3 loop is CASSTRGGAQPQHF. As DNA, the CDR3 is TGTGCCAGCAGTACCCGGGGCGGAGCCCAGCCCCAGCATTTT.